This TCR beta chain was found in a study of neurological immune-mediated disorders. cDNA synthesis was performed by 5'RACE with 10-nucleotide random UMIs. MiXCR was run by TCRdb on the 5' RACE reads, yielding one entry per CDR3 protein. Of 28,000 or so distinct CDR3 sequences listed, roughly 12% were seen once; the top ten hold 7.8%. Among the participants, healthy controls were blood bank volunteers in Maryland, USA. Unsorted libraries were prepared from 2 million PBMCs that had been stored at -80 C. V was shortened by 4 bases and J by 8 bases, with 14 bases between the two germline ends. The CDR3 has 13 amino acids. Germline V gene sequence: CDR1 MNHNS, CDR2 SASEGT. Remarks on this clonotype: A much larger clonotype is one base distant, so this may be a read error.

The sequenced sample was PBMCs. This clonotype was sampled from a man in his 60s in good health. The rearrangement links TRBV6-1 to TRBJ1-1, with D uncertain. The CDR3 reads CASSVDQLREAFF. The CDR3 bases are TGTGCCAGCAGTGTGGACCAGCTGAGAGAAGCTTTCTTT.